Shown below are 19 T cell receptor beta chains from a single sample sequenced in a study of T cell changes during pregnancy in multiple sclerosis. Libraries were prepared by immunoSEQ multiplex PCR; TCRdb keeps only in-frame clonotypes and omits some of them. The table has about 45,000 clones, about 93% seen once. The sample here was CD4+ T cells from peripheral blood mononuclear cells, taken before pregnancy. The receptors come from a female donor with multiple sclerosis, enrolled in a pregnancy study.

This clone was seen once. This sequence joins TRBV4-3 and TRBJ2-3, with 7 bases fitting TRBD2. The CDR3 contains 15 residues. V was clipped by 0 bases and J by 5 bases; unmatched bases: 5. Germline V gene lookup returns CDR1 LGHNA and CDR2 YSLEER. The CDR3 sequence: CASSQERWGGDTQYF. CDR3 DNA sequence: TGCGCCAGCAGCCAAGAACGGTGGGGGGGAGATACGCAGTATTTT.

The chain couples TRBV4-1 to TRBJ2-3; 12 bases agree with TRBD2. The CDR3 is 16 amino acids. V shed 4 bases, J shed 3 bases, and the junction held 5 bases outside the gene matches. Germline V gives CDR1 MGHRA, CDR2 YSYEKL. CDR3 amino acids: CASSRLAGGITDTQYF. The CDR3 nucleotides are TGCGCCAGCAGCCGTCTAGCGGGAGGGATTACAGATACGCAGTATTTT.

This chain uses TRBV7-3 with TRBJ2-5; 11 positions agree with TRBD2. CDR3 size: 15 residues. The germline CDR1 and CDR2 sequences are SGHTA and FQGTGA. Trimming took 5 bases from V and 4 from J; bases not matched to a gene: 6. For the CDR3, the DNA is TGTGCCAGCAGCCACTCCGGGACTAGCGGAGAGACCCAGTACTTC. Encoded protein: CASSHSGTSGETQYF.

This CDR3 reads CASSVTSGGLGHTDTQYF. The CDR3 DNA follows: TGTGCCAGCAGCGTAACATCGGGGGGGTTGGGCCACACAGATACGCAGTATTTT. The V call is TRBV9, the J call TRBJ2-3, with 8 bases lining up with TRBD2. Germline V lookup: CDR1 SGDLS, CDR2 YYNGEE. J gave up 2 bases and V 1 base, and 12 bases lay outside the gene matches. CDR3 length: 18 residues.

The V and J genes are TRBV9 and TRBJ2-7; D not certain. The CDR3 spans 15 residues. The V gene lost 0 bases and the J gene lost 5 bases, with 15 bases spanning the gap. CDR1 SGDLS and CDR2 YYNGEE come from the germline V gene. The CDR3, as DNA: TGTGCCAGCAGCGTAGGTGGCGGTGGGTTGGACGAGCAGTACTTC. Its translation is CASSVGGGGLDEQYF.

J is TRBJ2-1 and V is TRBV7-3; 13 bases map to TRBD2. Germline V gene lookup returns CDR1 SGHTA and CDR2 FQGTGA. The V and J ends lost 3 bases and 9 bases, in that order; junction bases with no gene match: 11. This CDR3 region has 17 residues. In nucleotides, the CDR3 is TGTGCCAGCAGCTTTACCGGGACTAGCGGGGTCAGGGGTGAGCAGTTCTTC. Residues: CASSFTGTSGVRGEQFF.

This sequence joins TRBV15 and TRBJ1-5; a possible D gene is TRBD1 (5 bases). Deletions cut 3 bases from V and 4 bases from J, with 16 bases between. This CDR3 has 16 residues. Germline-derived CDR1 and CDR2 are LNHNV and YYDKDF (reference sequence). The CDR3 DNA reads as TGTGCCACCAGCAGTGACTGGACATTTGGGAATCAGCCCCAGCATTTT. This codes for CATSSDWTFGNQPQHF.

The chain uses TRBV5-1 and TRBJ2-1; the D is unclear. The CDR3 is made up of 11 amino acids. Germline-derived CDR1 and CDR2 are SGHRS and YFSETQ. The V and J ends lost 1 base and 12 bases respectively, with 8 bases between them. Here the CDR3 reads CASSLSSRQFF. The CDR3 region has the DNA TGCGCCAGCAGCTTGTCGTCGCGGCAGTTCTTC.

The chain links TRBV6-1 to TRBJ1-1; D not resolved. Per germline, CDR1 MNHNS and CDR2 SASEGT. V was trimmed by 2 bases and J by 5 bases, leaving 15 bases between them. The CDR3 consists of 15 residues. DNA for the CDR3: TGTGCCAGCAGTGAATTCGGGGAAGGGAATACTGAAGCTTTCTTT. Translated, it gives CASSEFGEGNTEAFF.

V is TRBV27 and J is TRBJ2-3, with D possibly matching TRBD2 (5 bases). The CDR3 length is 15 residues. V dropped 3 bases and J dropped 6 bases, with 16 bases sitting between them. CDR1 MNHEY and CDR2 SMNVEV come from the germline V gene (reference sequence). CDR3 DNA: TGTGCCAGCAGTTTGAGTCGGGGAAACGCGGATACGCAGTATTTT. It encodes CASSLSRGNADTQYF.

The V and J genes are TRBV5-4 and TRBJ1-1, with unresolved D. The CDR3 extends over 14 amino acids. Trimming took off 1 base at V and 0 bases at J, with 7 bases between the two ends. CDR1 is SGHNT, CDR2 YYREEE, per germline (reference sequence). Here the CDR3 DNA reads TGTGCCAGCAGCTTGATTCAGGTGAACACTGAAGCTTTCTTT. Protein sequence: CASSLIQVNTEAFF.

The gene calls are TRBV9 and TRBJ1-5; 12 bases fit TRBD1. The CDR3 consists of 16 residues. The V segment lost 4 bases and the J segment 4 bases; nucleotides outside the gene matches: 6. Germline V lookup: CDR1 SGDLS, CDR2 YYNGEE. The CDR3 sequence is CASSPGQGASNQPQHF. The DNA for the CDR3 is TGTGCCAGCAGCCCGGGACAGGGGGCGTCTAATCAGCCCCAGCATTTT.

This rearrangement joins TRBV9 to TRBJ2-7; TRBD2 might be the D (7 bases). This CDR3 contains 14 residues. Germline-derived CDR1 and CDR2 are SGDLS and YYNGEE. V lost 4 bases, J lost 5 bases, and 16 bases lay in between. The CDR3 reads CASSISGGWNEQYF. CDR3 in DNA: TGTGCCAGCAGCATCTCGGGGGGCTGGAACGAGCAGTACTTC.

The chain recombines TRBV5-3 with TRBJ2-7, with D perhaps TRBD2 (5 bases). TRBV5-3 is flagged as an ORF with uncertain function. The V and J ends lost 2 bases and 1 base respectively, with 19 bases between them. CDR3 length equals 17 residues. The CDR3 nucleotides are TGTGCCAGAAGCTTTAGTCCTAGCTCTCCGTTTTCCTACGAGCAGTACTTC. This sequence encodes CARSFSPSSPFSYEQYF.

The gene calls are TRBV1 and TRBJ2-1; the table's D call, TRBD2, was not checked against the DNA. TRBV1 is a pseudogene segment. The CDR3 is made up of 13 amino acids. The DNA for the CDR3 is TGCACCAGGACTAGCGGCTCCTACAATGAGCAGTTCTTC. It encodes CTRTSGSYNEQFF.

The chain uses TRBV4-3 and TRBJ1-2, with 10 positions matching TRBD1. Germline CDR1 reads LGHNA; CDR2 reads YSLEER. V was pared by 0 bases and J by 6 bases, with 4 bases of the junction left unmatched. The CDR3 sequence is 15 residues long. The chain's CDR3 is CASSQDDRGLDGYTF. Written as DNA, the CDR3 is TGCGCCAGCAGCCAAGACGACAGGGGGCTGGATGGCTACACCTTC.

This rearrangement joins TRBV7-2 to TRBJ2-5; the match to TRBD2 covers 11 bases. In germline, CDR1 is SGHTA, CDR2 FQGNSA. This CDR3 comprises 15 residues. V gave up 4 bases and J gave up 5 bases; unmatched junction bases: 6. The chain's CDR3 is CASSSWTSGSETQYF. CDR3 DNA sequence: TGTGCCAGCAGCTCATGGACTAGCGGGTCGGAGACCCAGTACTTC.

This chain uses TRBV5-4 with TRBJ1-2; D gene uncertain. This CDR3 region has 14 residues. V was pared by 4 bases and J by 7 bases, with 17 bases between. Germline V gives CDR1 SGHNT, CDR2 YYREEE (reference sequence). The CDR3 loop is CASSTRRAPSGYTF. The CDR3 DNA reads as TGTGCCAGCAGCACCCGACGAGCTCCTAGTGGCTACACCTTC.

The chain has TRBV5-1 and TRBJ2-2, with D perhaps TRBD2 (6 bases). The CDR3 is 15 residues long. V was cut by 0 bases and J by 3 bases, with 9 bases left in between. Germline assignment: CDR1 SGHRS and CDR2 YFSETQ. The CDR3 sequence is CASSLGGVDTGELFF. CDR3 in DNA: TGCGCCAGCAGCTTGGGGGGGGTCGACACCGGGGAGCTGTTTTTT.